Below, 23 T cell receptor beta chains from the same sample are listed, as sequenced in a study of Ad26.COV2.S vaccination and SARS-CoV-2 variants (dated by TCRdb to the early 2020s). Receptor amplification or capture employed the immunoSEQ multiplex PCR assay. Sourced from immuneACCESS, this table was stored by TCRdb with only in-frame sequences that have V and J called. A share of the clones is absent; for the studies checked, an unresolved V gene accounts for under half, and the remainder has no known explanation. The sample table records approximately 300,000 clones; around 84% of these occur just once. Roughly 2.1% of the sample goes to the ten largest clones. Explained via the paper, the treatment or condition label denotes: about 20 received Ad26.COV2.S at low or high dose, single or two shots; 5 received placebo; per-sample allocation not given. Repertoires of vaccine and placebo recipients were sequenced from samples taken on day 63 after the first injection.

The source was peripheral blood, collected in a trial of Ad26.COV2.S vaccine versus placebo. These TCRs come from a person aged 18 to 59 who received the Ad26.COV2.S COVID-19 vaccine or a placebo.

This chain joins TRBV6-5 and TRBJ1-2; D may be TRBD1 (5 bases). The V gene's germline CDR1 is MNHEY and CDR2 SVGAGI. The CDR3 loop spans 14 amino acids. V shed 0 bases and J shed 4 bases, with 9 bases lying between them. The CDR3 DNA is TGTGCCAGCAGTTACTCGAGCAGGGCCTATGGCTACACCTTC. Amino acids: CASSYSSRAYGYTF.

At least ten counts were recorded for this clone. The V gene is TRBV5-6, the J gene TRBJ2-7; D uncertain. Trimming removed 0 bases at V and 1 base at J, with 5 bases between. The CDR3 spans 13 residues. Germline V gene sequence: CDR1 SGHDT, CDR2 YYEEEE. The CDR3 spells CASSLDGSYEQYF. The CDR3 coding sequence is TGTGCCAGCAGCTTGGACGGATCCTACGAGCAGTACTTC.

CDR3 DNA: TGTGCCAGCAGTTCCGGGCTGGGGGAGACCCAGTACTTC. Protein sequence: CASSSGLGETQYF. This chain connects TRBV11-2 to TRBJ2-5; D is uncertain. Trimming left V 6 bases short and J 5 bases short, with 13 bases between. Germline assignment: CDR1 SGHAT and CDR2 FQNNGV. CDR3 length equals 13 residues.

There are a few counts of this clone. J is TRBJ2-7 and V is TRBV27; 7 bases are a match to TRBD1. Germline V gene data show CDR1 as MNHEY and CDR2 as SMNVEV (reference sequence). There are 16 residues in the CDR3. With V trimmed by 2 bases and J by 5 bases, 12 bases remained unmatched. The CDR3 DNA sequence: TGTGCCAGCAGTTTACTAAGGACAGGAGGATTGGACGAGCAGTACTTC. Translation gives CASSLLRTGGLDEQYF.

The J gene is TRBJ1-3, the V gene TRBV7-2; D call uncertain. The CDR3 has 15 amino acids. Trimming took 5 bases from V and 0 from J, leaving 11 bases between them. The germline gives CDR1 SGHTA, CDR2 FQGNSA. The CDR3: CASSADRSSGNTIYF. CDR3 DNA sequence: TGTGCCAGCAGCGCCGACCGAAGCTCTGGAAACACCATATATTTT.

This chain links TRBV6-5 with TRBJ1-6, with 11 bases fitting TRBD1. V was pared by 8 bases and J by 6 bases, with 0 bases of the junction left unmatched. The germline CDR1 and CDR2 sequences are MNHEY and SVGAGI. The CDR3 covers 13 residues. The CDR3 DNA reads TGTGCCAGCGGGACAGGGGGTAATTCACCCCTCCACTTT. Its translation is CASGTGGNSPLHF.

The chain combines TRBV7-2 with TRBJ1-1; D is unresolved. V was trimmed by 5 bases and J by 2 bases, leaving 3 bases between them. CDR3 size: 11 residues. Germline CDR1 reads SGHTA; CDR2 reads FQGNSA. The CDR3 DNA reads as TGTGCCAGCAGCCGTAACACTGAAGCTTTCTTT. This gives the protein CASSRNTEAFF.

The V call is TRBV7-2, the J call TRBJ2-2; D ambiguous. This CDR3 region has 12 residues. The V and J ends lost 8 bases and 4 bases respectively, with 8 bases between them. Germline CDR1 reads SGHTA; CDR2 reads FQGNSA. CDR3 amino acids: CASGKLTGELFF. CDR3 sequence (DNA): TGTGCCAGCGGGAAACTCACCGGGGAGCTGTTTTTT.

The chain employs TRBV4-3 and TRBJ1-4; 7 bases line up with TRBD1. This CDR3 spans 13 amino acids. V was pared by 0 bases and J by 10 bases, with 2 bases of the junction left unmatched. Germline-derived CDR1 and CDR2 are LGHNA and YSLEER. The CDR3 DNA is TGCGCCAGCAGCCAAGATCAGGGGGGAAAACTGTTTTTT. Translated, it gives CASSQDQGGKLFF.

The count of this clone is one. The J gene is TRBJ1-6, the V gene TRBV23-1; weak D call: TRBD1 (6 bases). TRBV23-1 is filed as an ORF, its function uncertain. V gave up 7 bases and J gave up 7 bases, with 14 bases separating them. The CDR3 loop spans 14 amino acids. This CDR3 reads CASNGQGTNSPLHF. CDR3 in DNA: TGCGCCAGCAATGGCCAGGGGACCAATTCACCCCTCCACTTT.

The chain carries TRBV5-4 and TRBJ2-7; D might be TRBD1 or TRBD2, each matching 5 bases. The ends were cut back, 0 bases at V and 5 bases at J, with 12 bases in the middle. CDR1 is SGHNT, CDR2 YYREEE, per germline (reference sequence). CDR3 length equals 14 residues. The CDR3 region is CASSLGGNGHEQYF. The DNA of the CDR3 is TGTGCCAGCAGCTTGGGGGGGAATGGTCACGAGCAGTACTTC.

V usage is TRBV5-1 and J usage is TRBJ1-2; D unresolved. Germline CDR1 SGHRS, CDR2 YFSETQ. Trimming stripped 0 bases from V and 4 bases from J, with 10 bases between. The CDR3 spans 14 residues. The CDR3: CASSLAGDVYGYTF. The CDR3 DNA follows: TGCGCCAGCAGCTTGGCCGGGGATGTCTATGGCTACACCTTC.

The chain links TRBV9 to TRBJ1-2; 8 nucleotides align to TRBD1. The CDR3 runs 15 residues. V gave up 3 bases and J gave up 4 bases; unmatched junction bases: 8. Germline loops: CDR1 SGDLS, CDR2 YYNGEE. The DNA of the CDR3 is TGTGCCAGCAGCGCCGGGACAGGCAACCTCTATGGCTACACCTTC. This translates into CASSAGTGNLYGYTF.

This clone showed up just a few times. This chain links TRBV20-1 with TRBJ2-7; D not resolved. Looked up from germline, CDR1 is DFQATT and CDR2 is SNEGSKA (reference sequence). Trimming took 7 bases from V and 5 from J, leaving 12 bases between them. The CDR3 length is 11 residues. The CDR3 region has the DNA TGCAGTGTTCAAAGGATTGACGAGCAGTACTTC. It translates to CSVQRIDEQYF.

Regarding this clone: The sample has other DNA sequences that encode this CDR3 too. V gene TRBV7-2 combines with J gene TRBJ1-2; D remains unclear. The CDR3 is 11 amino acids. V lost 3 bases and J 5 bases, leaving 4 bases between the germline ends. Germline CDR1 is SGHTA and CDR2 is FQGNSA. In DNA, the CDR3 is TGTGCCAGCAGCTTGAATTATGGCTACACCTTC. It is translated as CASSLNYGYTF.

This clone appeared a few times. This chain links TRBV3-1 (or the pseudogene TRBV3-2) with TRBJ2-5; 12 bases are a match to TRBD2. This CDR3 has 14 residues. With 8 bases clipped from V and 7 bases from J, the junction kept 8 bases outside the gene matches. Germline CDR1 is LGHDT and CDR2 is YNNKEL (reference sequence). The CDR3 region has the DNA TGTGCCAGCCAAGGACTAGCGGGGCGGGGGACCCAGTACTTC. Protein: CASQGLAGRGTQYF.

This clone was detected only once. The V and J genes are TRBV19 and TRBJ1-1; TRBD1 matches at 8 bases. Germline lookup yields CDR1 LNHDA and CDR2 SQIVND (reference sequence). Trimming at V came to 5 bases and at J to 8 bases, leaving 10 bases not matched to a gene. The CDR3 spans 14 residues. The CDR3 region has the DNA TGTGCCAGTAGTTGGGACAGGCTAACGGGAGAAGCTTTCTTT. Its translation: CASSWDRLTGEAFF.

V gene TRBV18 combines with J gene TRBJ2-3; D ambiguous. The length of the CDR3 is 14 residues. Trimming pared 0 bases from V and 2 bases from J, leaving 6 bases between. Germline V gene lookup returns CDR1 KGHSH and CDR2 LQKENI. The CDR3 region has the DNA TGTGCCAGCTCACCACCCGTAAACACAGATACGCAGTATTTT. Translated, it gives CASSPPVNTDTQYF.

This clone occurred a few times. This chain joins TRBV5-4 and TRBJ2-7; 7 bases are shared with TRBD1. Germline CDR1 and CDR2: SGHNT and YYREEE (reference sequence). The V gene end was trimmed by 3 bases and the J gene end by 5 bases; junction bases not matched to a gene: 14. CDR3 length: 16 amino acids. The CDR3 here is CASSSPWETGNHEQYF. The CDR3 DNA reads as TGTGCCAGCAGCTCTCCCTGGGAGACAGGGAACCACGAGCAGTACTTC.

For the CDR3, the DNA is TGTGCCAGCTCACCGCCCTCATCGGGGGAGTGGTTCACTGAAGCTTTCTTT. Translating gives CASSPPSSGEWFTEAFF. The chain uses TRBV18 and TRBJ1-1, with TRBD1 as a possible D gene (5 bases). The CDR3 contains 17 residues. V gave up 3 bases and J gave up 4 bases, with 21 bases separating them. CDR1 is KGHSH, CDR2 LQKENI, per germline.

V usage is TRBV5-1 and J usage is TRBJ1-2, with 8 positions matching TRBD1. CDR1 and CDR2 from the germline V gene are SGHRS and YFSETQ. The CDR3 runs 14 residues. The J segment lost 7 bases and the V segment lost 4 bases, leaving 9 bases of the junction unmatched. CDR3 sequence: CASSPGQGWRGYTF. The DNA of the CDR3 is TGCGCCAGCAGCCCTGGACAGGGCTGGCGTGGCTACACCTTC.

V is TRBV10-3 and J is TRBJ1-3; D may be TRBD1 (6 bases). V was trimmed by 5 bases and J by 7 bases, leaving 15 bases between them. The CDR3 has 14 amino acids. Germline V CDR1 and CDR2: ENHRY, SYGVKD. The CDR3: CAISTPQRGNTIYF. The CDR3 bases are TGTGCCATCAGTACCCCCCAAAGGGGGAACACCATATATTTT.

V and J are TRBV3-1 (or the pseudogene TRBV3-2) and TRBJ2-7, with D unresolved. The germline CDR1 and CDR2 sequences are LGHDT and YNNKEL (reference sequence). Trimming removed 3 bases at V and 0 bases at J, with 3 bases between. This CDR3 contains 12 residues. The CDR3 region is CASSQISYEQYF. CDR3 coding DNA: TGTGCCAGCAGCCAGATCTCCTACGAGCAGTACTTC.